Detailed here is one T cell receptor beta chain. What it binds is unknown. This CDR3 is 16 amino acids long. Germline V CDR1 and CDR2: SGHRS, YFSETQ. The trim removed 4 bases at V and 1 base at J, leaving 8 bases unmatched. The sample belongs to a study of T cell responses to AZD1222 COVID-19 vaccine. Overall study context: Timing groups of about 4 and about 12 weeks for second doses were pooled. Study-wide points: Donor demographics were predominantly white British with a female majority; clonal diversity may be underestimated. Only 5 or 6 people who got AZD1222 tested seropositive at baseline.

TCRdb's table, derived via immunoSEQ multiplex PCR, lists solely in-frame clones and lacks some. The sample consists of 110,000 to 150,000 clones, 85% to 90% of them appearing once. The specimen was peripheral blood, collected on day 0 of AZD1222 vaccination. This receptor was obtained from an adult in good health. This chain connects TRBV5-1 to TRBJ2-7, with 10 bases that match TRBD2. This CDR3 reads CASSQRSSGSSYEQYF. In DNA, the CDR3 is TGCGCCAGCAGCCAGCGCTCTAGCGGGAGTTCCTACGAGCAGTACTTC.